The sequence of this T cell receptor beta chain was determined in a study of blood T cell repertoires in COVID-19. Germline V CDR1 and CDR2: MNHEY, SMNVEV (reference sequence). This CDR3 comprises 17 residues. V dropped 6 bases and J dropped 10; count of bases not matched to a gene: 13. TCRdb's table, derived via immunoSEQ multiplex PCR, lists solely in-frame clones and lacks some. The repertoire includes about 40,000 clones, approximately 84% of them detected once, and roughly 15% sits in the top ten. The rearrangement joins TRBV27 to TRBJ1-6; 12 bases align to TRBD1. The clonotype originates from a human donor in a cohort sampled during active COVID-19. The sample consisted of peripheral blood. Here the CDR3 reads CASRLNTGTGGLSPLHF. CDR3 DNA: TGTGCCAGCAGACTTAATACCGGGACAGGGGGCCTCTCACCCCTCCACTTT.